This TCR beta chain was observed in a study of regulatory T cells in long-lasting Graves disease. Turning to the study itself: Over-5-year antithyroid drug use with positive TSH receptor antibodies defined persistent Graves' disease in the study.

Sample time point: persistent/refractory GD, antithyroid drugs over 5 years with positive TRAb. Preparation of the TCR library used RNA extracted from PBMCs. The V and J ends lost 5 bases and 4 bases respectively, with 8 bases between them. This CDR3 region has 13 residues. From germline, CDR1 is SGHTA and CDR2 FQGNSA. According to the study, TCR beta libraries were built with iRepertoire HTBI primers and CDR3-region Arm-PCR. Original methodology: Samples jointly harbored fewer than 70 TRBV and about 13 TRBJ segments. In TCRdb, the multiplex PCR reads were re-called with MiXCR into one record per CDR3 protein. None of the V and J calls come from the authors' own analysis; TCRdb made them. The sample contains 450,000 or so distinct CDR3 sequences, roughly 22% of which appear only once.

This TCR derives from a female donor with Graves disease. The sequences come from peripheral blood mononuclear cells (PBMCs), collected when the disease was refractory, from a patient treated with antithyroid drugs. The chain joins TRBV7-2 to TRBJ2-2; D tentatively reads TRBD1 or TRBD2 (6 bases each). The CDR3 region has the DNA TGTGCCAGCAGCCGGGGGCCCACCGGGGAGCTGTTTTTT. Its translation: CASSRGPTGELFF.